This TCR beta chain was sequenced during a study of beta chain features in type 1 diabetes. Study-level findings and limits: There was a moderate but significant shortening of TCRB CDR3s in all four CD4+ subsets of Type 1 diabetes patients. PCR, the amplification step, might favor shorter templates, equally in patients and controls.

Sequencing targeted expressed TCRB transcripts, as all isolated RNA had been reverse transcribed. The assay was immunoSEQ multiplex PCR, and TCRdb's table has in-frame clones only and misses some. The repertoire has 640,000 or so clones, roughly 13% of them found once; the top ten carry about 0.02%. Regarding this clone: What it recognizes is unknown.

On average, the one heparinised blood draw given by each donor was about 100 mL. A CD45RO/CCR7/CD25/CD127/CD95/CD27 panel sorted naive, central memory, regulatory and stem cell-like memory CD4+ cells. Germline values: CDR1 MDHEN, CDR2 SYDVKM. With 2 bases removed from V and 13 bases from J, the gap between germline ends came to 9 bases. The CDR3 is made up of 11 amino acids. The chain joins TRBV28 to TRBJ2-1; D perhaps matches TRBD1 (5 bases). The TCR originated in a man younger than 35 with type 1 diabetes. The sample comprised naive CD4+ T cells from blood. The CDR3: CASSLGQGQFF. For the CDR3, the DNA is TGTGCCAGCAGTTTAGGGCAGGGACAGTTCTTC.